This TCR beta chain was documented in a study of neurological immune-mediated disorders. Points from the study as a whole: None of the CDR3 amino acid sequences of expanded clones recurred across subjects, suggesting private repertoires in all groups. Phylogenetic grouping assigned the repertoires of 18 of 34 multiple sclerosis patients to one related-CDR3 cluster, which constitutes a possible signature. It was HTLV-1-associated myelopathy that showed the most TCR clonal expansion, while multiple sclerosis showed the least, falling below healthy controls.

This clonotype was counted many times. Its antigen is currently unknown. This CDR3 is built from 15 residues. The trim removed 0 bases at V and 1 base at J, leaving 2 bases unmatched. CDR1 and CDR2 from the germline V gene are SGHRS and YFSETQ. Time point reported: longitudinal time-point 1 (baseline). Every sequencing run gave over 190 million TCR-beta sequences, taken from 15-18 subjects. TCRdb fed the 5' RACE reads into MiXCR, producing one record per CDR3 protein. The repertoire holds tens of thousands of distinct CDR3 sequences, roughly 3.1% seen once, with about 8.3% in the top ten. The sample consisted of PBMCs. The J gene is TRBJ2-5, the V gene TRBV5-1; TRBD2 matches 8 bases. The TCR sequence derives from a woman aged 60 to 75 with multiple sclerosis. The CDR3 protein is CASSLAGGPQETQYF. The CDR3 nucleotides are TGCGCCAGCAGCTTGGCGGGGGGGCCCCAAGAGACCCAGTACTTC.